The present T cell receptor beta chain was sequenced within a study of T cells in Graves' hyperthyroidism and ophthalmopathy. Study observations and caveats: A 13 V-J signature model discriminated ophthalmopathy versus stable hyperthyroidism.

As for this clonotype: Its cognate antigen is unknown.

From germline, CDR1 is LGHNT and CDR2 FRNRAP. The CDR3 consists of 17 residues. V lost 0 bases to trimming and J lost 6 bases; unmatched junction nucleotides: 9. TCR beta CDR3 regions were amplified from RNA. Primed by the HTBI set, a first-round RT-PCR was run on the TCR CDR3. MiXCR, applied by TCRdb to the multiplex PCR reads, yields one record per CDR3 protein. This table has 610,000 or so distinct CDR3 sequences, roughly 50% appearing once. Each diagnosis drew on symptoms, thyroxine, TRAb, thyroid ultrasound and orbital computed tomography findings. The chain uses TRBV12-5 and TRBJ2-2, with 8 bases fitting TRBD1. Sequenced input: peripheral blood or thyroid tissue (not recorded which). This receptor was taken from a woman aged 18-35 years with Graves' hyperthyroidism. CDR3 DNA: TGTGCTAGTGGTTTGGTACGGAGGACAGGGTTTCCCGGGGAGCTGTTTTTT. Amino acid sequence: CASGLVRRTGFPGELFF. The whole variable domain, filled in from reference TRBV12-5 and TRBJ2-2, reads DARVTQTPRHKVTEMGQEVTMRCQPILGHNTVFWYRQTMMQGLELLAYFRNRAPLDDSGMPKDRFSAEMPDATLATLKIQPSEPRDSAVYFCASGLVRRTGFPGELFFGEGSRLTVL.